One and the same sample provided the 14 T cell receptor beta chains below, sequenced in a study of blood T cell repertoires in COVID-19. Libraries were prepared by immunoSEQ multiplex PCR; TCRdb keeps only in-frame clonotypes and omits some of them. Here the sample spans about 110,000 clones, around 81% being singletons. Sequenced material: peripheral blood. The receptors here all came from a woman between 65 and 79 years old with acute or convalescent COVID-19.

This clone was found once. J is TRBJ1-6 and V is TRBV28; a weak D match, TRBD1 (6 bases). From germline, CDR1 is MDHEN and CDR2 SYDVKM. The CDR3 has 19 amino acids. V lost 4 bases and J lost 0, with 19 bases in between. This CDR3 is CASSSIPKDRSSYNSPLHF. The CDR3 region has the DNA TGTGCCAGCAGTTCGATACCCAAGGACAGAAGCTCCTATAATTCACCCCTCCACTTT.

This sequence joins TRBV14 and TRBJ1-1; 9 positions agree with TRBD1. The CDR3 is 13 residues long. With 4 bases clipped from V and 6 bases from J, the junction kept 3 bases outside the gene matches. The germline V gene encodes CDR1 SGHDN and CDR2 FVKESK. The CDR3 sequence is CASSPGTGPEAFF. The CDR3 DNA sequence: TGTGCCAGCAGCCCTGGGACAGGGCCTGAAGCTTTCTTT. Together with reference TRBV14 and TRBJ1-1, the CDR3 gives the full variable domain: EAGVTQFPSHSVIEKGQTVTLRCDPISGHDNLYWYRRVMGKEIKFLLHFVKESKQDESGMPNNRFLAERTGGTYSTLKVQPAELEDSGVYFCASSPGTGPEAFFGQGTRLTVV.

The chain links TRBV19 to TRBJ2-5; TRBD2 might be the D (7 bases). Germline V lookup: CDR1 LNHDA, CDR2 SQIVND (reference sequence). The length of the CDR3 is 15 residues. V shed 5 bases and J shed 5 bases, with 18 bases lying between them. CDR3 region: CASSSRVAGAETQYF. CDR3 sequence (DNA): TGTGCCAGTAGTTCAAGAGTCGCGGGGGCGGAGACCCAGTACTTC.

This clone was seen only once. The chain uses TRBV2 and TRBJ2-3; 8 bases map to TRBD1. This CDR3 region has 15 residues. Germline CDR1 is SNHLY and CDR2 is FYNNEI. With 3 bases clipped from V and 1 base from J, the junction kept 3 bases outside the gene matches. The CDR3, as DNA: TGTGCCAGCAGTGAGGGGACAGGACGCACAGATACGCAGTATTTT. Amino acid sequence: CASSEGTGRTDTQYF.

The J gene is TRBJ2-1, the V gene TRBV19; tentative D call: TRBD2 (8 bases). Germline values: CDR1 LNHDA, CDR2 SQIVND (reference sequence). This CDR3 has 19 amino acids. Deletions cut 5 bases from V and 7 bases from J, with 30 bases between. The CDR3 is CASSLQPTGRVGRVNEQFF. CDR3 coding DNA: TGTGCCAGTAGTCTCCAGCCGACAGGGAGGGTCGGGAGGGTTAATGAGCAGTTCTTC.

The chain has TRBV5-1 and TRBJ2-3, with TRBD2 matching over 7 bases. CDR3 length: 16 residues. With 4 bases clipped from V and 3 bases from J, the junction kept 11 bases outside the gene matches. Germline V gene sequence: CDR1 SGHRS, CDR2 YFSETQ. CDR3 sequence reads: CASSQRGGERTDTQYF. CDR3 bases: TGCGCCAGCAGCCAACGCGGGGGAGAGAGGACAGATACGCAGTATTTT.

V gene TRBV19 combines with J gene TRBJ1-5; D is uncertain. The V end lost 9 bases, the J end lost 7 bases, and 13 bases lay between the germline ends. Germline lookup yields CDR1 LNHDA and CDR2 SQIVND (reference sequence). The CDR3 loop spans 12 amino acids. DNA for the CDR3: TGTGCCAGCAGATACAGTGGCCAGCCCCAGCATTTT. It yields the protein CASRYSGQPQHF.

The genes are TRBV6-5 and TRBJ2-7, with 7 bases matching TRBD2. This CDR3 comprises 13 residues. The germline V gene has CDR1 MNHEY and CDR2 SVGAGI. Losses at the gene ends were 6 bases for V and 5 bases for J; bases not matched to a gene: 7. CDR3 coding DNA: TGTGCCAGCAGGGCCCGGACTAGAAACGAGCAGTACTTC. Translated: CASRARTRNEQYF.

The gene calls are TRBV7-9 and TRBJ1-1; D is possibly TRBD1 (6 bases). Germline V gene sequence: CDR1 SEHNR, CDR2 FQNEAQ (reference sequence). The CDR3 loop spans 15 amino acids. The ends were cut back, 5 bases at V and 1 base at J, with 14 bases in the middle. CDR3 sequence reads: CASSETTGTNTEAFF. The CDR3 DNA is TGTGCCAGCAGCGAGACGACAGGAACGAACACTGAAGCTTTCTTT.

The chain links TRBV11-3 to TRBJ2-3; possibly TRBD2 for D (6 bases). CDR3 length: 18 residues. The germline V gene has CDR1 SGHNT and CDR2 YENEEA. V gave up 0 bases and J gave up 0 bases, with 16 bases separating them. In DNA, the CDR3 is TGTGCCAGCAGCTTAGAAGAGCCGCGGGGCCCTAGCACAGATACGCAGTATTTT. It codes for CASSLEEPRGPSTDTQYF.

CDR3 loop: CATSWTSGANVLTF. Here the CDR3 DNA reads TGTGCCACCAGCTGGACATCTGGGGCCAACGTCCTGACTTTC. The chain employs TRBV15 and TRBJ2-6; a weak D match, TRBD1 (5 bases). CDR1 and CDR2 (germline): LNHNV, YYDKDF (reference sequence). The V end lost 5 bases, the J end lost 1 base, and 6 bases lay between the germline ends. The CDR3 covers 14 residues.

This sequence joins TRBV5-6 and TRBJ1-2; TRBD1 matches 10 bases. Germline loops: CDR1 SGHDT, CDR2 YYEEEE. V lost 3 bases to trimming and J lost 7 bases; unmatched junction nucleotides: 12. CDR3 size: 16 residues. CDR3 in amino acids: CASSWDRGRRRGGYTF. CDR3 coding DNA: TGTGCCAGCAGCTGGGACAGGGGCCGGCGTAGGGGTGGCTACACCTTC.

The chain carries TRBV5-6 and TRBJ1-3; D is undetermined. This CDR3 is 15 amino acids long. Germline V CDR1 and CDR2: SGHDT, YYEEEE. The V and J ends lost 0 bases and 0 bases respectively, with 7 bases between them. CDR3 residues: CASSLGASSGNTIYF. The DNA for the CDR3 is TGTGCCAGCAGCTTGGGAGCAAGCTCTGGAAACACCATATATTTT.

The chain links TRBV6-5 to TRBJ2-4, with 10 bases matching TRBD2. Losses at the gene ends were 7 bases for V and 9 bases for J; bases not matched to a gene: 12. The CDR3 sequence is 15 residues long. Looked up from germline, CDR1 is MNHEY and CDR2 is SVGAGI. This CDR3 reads CASNQAGGPSAIQYF. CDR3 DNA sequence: TGTGCCAGCAACCAAGCGGGAGGGCCTTCCGCCATTCAGTACTTC.